This entry features one T cell receptor beta chain sequence. Its antigen is undetermined. The data were produced by immunoSEQ multiplex PCR, yet TCRdb's version contains in-frame clones alone and is incomplete. The sample includes tens of thousands of clones, approximately 84% of them seen just once. Germline CDR1 SGHNT, CDR2 YYREEE (reference sequence). This CDR3 comprises 13 residues. V dropped 0 bases and J dropped 3 bases, with 6 bases sitting between them. The source of the sample is a study of OX40 agonist ivuxolimab in advanced cancers. Study context: Patients treated during dose escalation were battling hepatocellular carcinoma, melanoma, renal cell or head and neck cancer. Earlier treatment with anti-PD-1, anti-PD-L1 or anti-CTLA-4 was permitted, and roughly 42% had received some. One hepatocellular carcinoma and two cutaneous melanoma patients partially responded.

Study-level findings and limits: The CD4+ and CD8+ T cells in the blood had expanded clonally by week 6 at 0.1 to 3.0 mg/kg.

The TCR originated in an adult with an advanced solid tumor such as melanoma, head and neck, liver or kidney cancer. The chain combines TRBV5-4 with TRBJ2-5; maybe TRBD2 (6 bases). Sequences were derived from CD4+ or CD8+ T cells sorted from blood, sampled in a trial of the OX40 agonist ivuxolimab. CDR3 sequence reads: CASSLVAEETQYF. CDR3 DNA sequence: TGTGCCAGCAGCTTGGTAGCGGAAGAGACCCAGTACTTC.